Listed below are T cell receptor beta chains from one sample, sequenced in a study of T-cell reconstitution after alpha-beta-depleted transplantation in children. TCRdb independently ran MiXCR on the PCR reads; one entry per CDR3 protein. The sample lists about 980,000 distinct CDR3 sequences, less than 30% seen once, with more than 25% in the top ten. The sequencing used PBMCs, mostly from graft donor cells, collected 360 days after TCRalphabeta/CD19-depleted stem cell transplant. Receptors originate from a boy in the first two years of life who had a stem cell transplant for SCID, so the T cells may come from the graft donor. Each CDR3 is given with its conserved first and last residue. Each record gives: D gene, clone size, CDR3 length, V gene, J gene, CDR3 protein, CDR3 DNA. The D gene is left open where the match is weak. Only part of the rows carry a size: once, few, many, or a class if the clone is expanded.

TRBD2	few	17	TRBV5-1	TRBJ2-3	CASSFSPSGDPTDTQYF	TGCGCCAGCAGCTTCTCCCCTAGCGGAGACCCCACAGATACGCAGTATTTT
NA	NA	14	TRBV20-1	TRBJ2-3	CSARRGANTDTQYF	TGCAGTGCTAGAAGGGGGGCAAACACAGATACGCAGTATTTT
NA	NA	14	TRBV28	TRBJ2-3	CASSYEANTDTQYF	TGTGCCAGCAGTTATGAGGCTAACACAGATACGCAGTATTTT
TRBD1	once	17	TRBV19	TRBJ1-2	CASSIWTGKLPNYGYTF	TGTGCCAGTAGTATATGGACAGGGAAGTTGCCTAACTATGGCTACACCTTC
NA	few	13	TRBV29-1	TRBJ2-7	CSVEAGQTYEQYF	TGCAGCGTTGAAGCAGGCCAGACCTACGAGCAGTACTTC
TRBD1	NA	16	TRBV2	TRBJ2-7	CASSETGRGFIYEQYF	TGTGCCAGCAGTGAAACCGGCAGGGGGTTTATCTACGAGCAGTACTTC
NA	NA	12	TRBV5-1	TRBJ2-1	CASSPNLDEQFF	TGCGCCAGCAGCCCTAATTTGGATGAGCAGTTCTTC
TRBD1	NA	17	TRBV5-1	TRBJ2-3	CASSFQGTGLVTDTQYF	TGCGCCAGCAGCTTCCAAGGGACAGGGTTGGTGACAGATACGCAGTATTTT
TRBD2	NA	16	TRBV20-1	TRBJ2-1	CSAPTSGGAPYNEQFF	TGCAGTGCCCCGACTAGCGGGGGGGCTCCCTACAATGAGCAGTTCTTC
NA	NA	18	TRBV10-3	TRBJ1-3	CAISEGSPGLQAGNTIYF	TGTGCCATCAGTGAGGGAAGCCCCGGGCTCCAGGCCGGAAACACCATATATTTT
TRBD1	NA	15	TRBV20-1	TRBJ1-1	CSAPGQGAMNTEAFF	TGCAGTGCTCCGGGACAGGGGGCTATGAACACTGAAGCTTTCTTT
TRBD1	NA	15	TRBV12-3/TRBV12-4	TRBJ1-6	CASTLRTGIHSPLHF	TGTGCCAGCACCCTACGGACAGGCATACATTCACCCCTCCACTTT
NA	NA	15	TRBV5-1	TRBJ2-5	CASSFPGSYQETQYF	TGCGCCAGCAGCTTTCCTGGCAGCTACCAAGAGACCCAGTACTTC
TRBD2	NA	17	TRBV6-2/TRBV6-3	TRBJ2-1	CASSYSIRGESDNEQFF	TGTGCCAGCAGTTACTCGATACGGGGGGAAAGCGACAATGAGCAGTTCTTC